The 28 T cell receptor beta chains below all came from one sample that was sequenced in a study of T-cell memory formation after mild COVID-19. TCRdb itself ran the 5' RACE reads through MiXCR, one entry per CDR3 protein. The repertoire includes approximately 430,000 distinct CDR3 sequences, around 22% of them detected once, and about an eighth sits in the top ten. The specimen was PBMCs or a T cell subset sorted from them (not recorded which). The receptors originated from an adult woman who had mild COVID-19 (a few samples of this study predate the infection). Cell type and time point are not known.

The rearrangement joins TRBV5-6 to TRBJ2-2, with D possibly TRBD1 on 6 matching bases. Germline V gene data show CDR1 as SGHDT and CDR2 as YYEEEE. Trimming shortened V by 2 bases and J by 0 bases, and 14 bases separated the two germline ends. The CDR3 sequence is 17 residues long. Here the CDR3 reads CASSLLQGLSNTGELFF. In DNA form, the CDR3 reads TGTGCCAGCAGCTTATTACAGGGCCTTTCGAACACCGGGGAGCTGTTTTTT.

This clonotype has just a few counts. This chain links TRBV9 with TRBJ2-1; D not resolved. Looked up from germline, CDR1 is SGDLS and CDR2 is YYNGEE. CDR3 length equals 14 residues. Deletions cut 0 bases from V and 8 bases from J, with 12 bases between. The CDR3 region has the DNA TGTGCCAGCAGCGTAGAAGAGTATTTGGATGAGCAGTTCTTC. Its protein is CASSVEEYLDEQFF. Drawing the rest from reference TRBV9 and TRBJ2-1, the complete variable domain is DSGVTQTPKHLITATGQRVTLRCSPRSGDLSVYWYQQSLDQGLQFLIQYYNGEERAKGNILERFSAQQFPDLHSELNLSSLELGDSALYFCASSVEEYLDEQFFGPGTRLTVL.

This clonotype showed up just a few times. This rearrangement joins TRBV5-1 to TRBJ1-1, with D hard to call. Looked up from germline, CDR1 is SGHRS and CDR2 is YFSETQ. Trimming took 4 bases from V and 3 from J, leaving 10 bases between them. The CDR3 sequence is 13 residues long. This chain's CDR3 is CASSPMGDTEAFF. CDR3 in DNA: TGCGCCAGCAGCCCCATGGGTGACACTGAAGCTTTCTTT.

This clonotype was counted between two and nine times. The chain employs TRBV6-2 or TRBV6-3 and TRBJ2-7; maybe TRBD1 (5 bases). V lost 2 bases and J 6 bases, leaving 11 bases between the germline ends. Germline V gives CDR1 MNHEY, CDR2 SVGEGT. The CDR3 runs 13 residues. The CDR3 coding sequence is TGTGCCAGCAGTTACCTAGGGGTACGCGAGCAGTACTTC. Its protein is CASSYLGVREQYF.

The chain uses TRBV28 and TRBJ1-2; 9 bases are a match to TRBD1. V trimming: 3 bases; J trimming: 4 bases; junction bases outside the gene matches: 6. Germline-derived CDR1 and CDR2 are MDHEN and SYDVKM. This CDR3 is built from 15 residues. CDR3 DNA: TGTGCCAGCAGTTTCGGACAGGGGTGGGTCTATGGCTACACCTTC. Its protein product is CASSFGQGWVYGYTF.

This clonotype turned up a few times. This chain links TRBV7-2 with TRBJ2-3; 7 positions agree with TRBD2. This CDR3 spans 12 amino acids. The V segment lost 8 bases and the J segment 8 bases; nucleotides outside the gene matches: 7. Germline assignment: CDR1 SGHTA and CDR2 FQGNSA. In DNA, the CDR3 is TGTGCCAGCGAGGCGGGAGTAGGTACGCAGTATTTT. Protein product: CASEAGVGTQYF.

This clonotype was observed a few times. The chain is built from TRBV29-1 and TRBJ2-3, with D possibly TRBD2 on 6 matching bases. The CDR3 has 14 amino acids. V lost 7 bases and J lost 4, with 18 bases in between. Germline CDR1 SQVTM, CDR2 ANQGSEA. DNA of the CDR3: TGCAGCGCTAGCGCCTTACTAGGGGCAGATACGCAGTATTTT. As protein: CSASALLGADTQYF.

V usage is TRBV7-2 and J usage is TRBJ2-2, with no clear D. Trimming pared 4 bases from V and 4 bases from J, leaving 25 bases between. Germline V CDR1 and CDR2: SGHTA, FQGNSA. The CDR3 contains 19 residues. The CDR3 region has the DNA TGTGCCAGCAGCTCAGACCTCGCCAGTATAGGGCAATTCACCGGGGAGCTGTTTTTT. It specifies CASSSDLASIGQFTGELFF.

Only a few counts were recorded for this clonotype. This chain joins TRBV30 and TRBJ2-3, with a possible D match to TRBD2 (6 bases). This CDR3 spans 14 amino acids. Trimming removed 5 bases from V and 0 bases from J, with 12 bases in between. Germline loops: CDR1 GTSNPN, CDR2 SVGIG (reference sequence). The CDR3 bases are TGTGCCTGGGTTAGCGGACCCAGCACAGATACGCAGTATTTT. Protein product: CAWVSGPSTDTQYF.

The chain joins TRBV13 to TRBJ2-7; no definite D call. Trimming removed 5 bases from V and 5 bases from J, with 13 bases in between. There are 13 residues in the CDR3. Per germline, CDR1 PRHDT and CDR2 FYEKMQ (reference sequence). As DNA, the CDR3 is TGTGCCAGCAGCCGCCGGGCGATCCACGAGCAGTACTTC. It translates to CASSRRAIHEQYF.

This clonotype has only a few counts. The CDR3 bases are TGTGCCAGCAGCCGATCCGGGACAGGGAATTCACCCCTCCACTTT. Translated: CASSRSGTGNSPLHF. The chain uses TRBV12-3 or TRBV12-4 and TRBJ1-6; TRBD1 matches at 9 bases. V trimming: 6 bases; J trimming: 7 bases; junction bases outside the gene matches: 7. The CDR3 has 15 residues.

V is TRBV7-2 and J is TRBJ2-1; TRBD2 matches 9 bases. V gave up 2 bases and J gave up 2 bases; unmatched junction bases: 16. Germline V gene lookup returns CDR1 SGHTA and CDR2 FQGNSA. This CDR3 spans 20 amino acids. This CDR3 is CASSLTSIPLGGRAYNEQFF. CDR3 nucleotides: TGTGCCAGCAGCTTAACGTCCATACCACTCGGCGGGAGGGCCTACAATGAGCAGTTCTTC. The full variable domain, in which reference TRBV7-2 and TRBJ2-1 provide the parts outside the CDR3, is GAGVSQSPSNKVTEKGKDVELRCDPISGHTALYWYRQSLGQGLEFLIYFQGNSAPDKSGLPSDRFSAERTGGSVSTLTIQRTQQEDSAVYLCASSLTSIPLGGRAYNEQFFGPGTRLTVL.

This rearrangement joins TRBV6-5 to TRBJ1-1, with 11 bases lining up with TRBD1. CDR3 length equals 16 residues. The germline CDR1 and CDR2 sequences are MNHEY and SVGAGI. The J segment lost 3 bases and the V segment lost 6 bases, leaving 9 bases of the junction unmatched. CDR3 amino acids: CASRRTGGVVYTEAFF. The DNA of the CDR3 is TGTGCCAGCAGGAGGACAGGGGGCGTTGTATACACTGAAGCTTTCTTT.

This chain connects TRBV7-6 to TRBJ2-5, with D maybe TRBD2 (6 bases). With 5 bases removed from V and 2 bases from J, the gap between germline ends came to 18 bases. The CDR3 runs 16 residues. Germline-derived CDR1 and CDR2 are SGHVS and FNYEAQ. CDR3 amino acids: CASSQGLPKLQETQYF. The DNA for the CDR3 is TGTGCCAGCAGCCAGGGACTGCCGAAGTTACAAGAGACCCAGTACTTC.

The chain has TRBV3-1 and TRBJ2-5; D ambiguous. The length of the CDR3 is 14 residues. Germline CDR1 and CDR2: LGHDT and YNNKEL (reference sequence). V dropped 3 bases and J dropped 3 bases, with 11 bases sitting between them. The CDR3 here is CASSHRTFEETQYF. The DNA for the CDR3 is TGTGCCAGCAGCCATAGGACGTTTGAAGAGACCCAGTACTTC.

This chain uses TRBV5-1 with TRBJ1-2, with 7 nucleotides matching TRBD1. V lost 2 bases and J lost 5; bases outside the gene matches: 3. The CDR3 is 13 amino acids. The germline V gene encodes CDR1 SGHRS and CDR2 YFSETQ. CDR3 in DNA: TGCGCCAGCAGCTTTGAGACAGGGTATGGCTACACCTTC. It specifies CASSFETGYGYTF.

Ten or more counts support this clonotype. The chain recombines TRBV6-4 with TRBJ1-2; unclear D gene. The CDR3 covers 14 residues. The V end lost 3 bases, the J end lost 5 bases, and 13 bases lay between the germline ends. The germline V gene has CDR1 MRHNA and CDR2 SNTAGT. CDR3 protein: CASSEGQEGYGYTF. The CDR3 bases are TGTGCCAGCAGTGAAGGGCAGGAAGGATATGGCTACACCTTC.

This clonotype was detected a few times. This rearrangement joins TRBV6-1 to TRBJ1-4, with TRBD1 matching over 7 bases. CDR3 length: 16 amino acids. V was clipped by 1 base and J by 4 bases; unmatched bases: 6. The germline V gene encodes CDR1 MNHNS and CDR2 SASEGT. CDR3 in amino acids: CASSEGGTDYNEKLFF. The DNA for the CDR3 is TGTGCCAGCAGTGAAGGCGGGACAGATTATAATGAAAAACTGTTTTTT.

CDR3 bases: TGTGCCAGCAGTTTTAAGGAGCAGTTCTTC. It codes for CASSFKEQFF. The chain employs TRBV12-3 or TRBV12-4 and TRBJ2-1; unclear D gene. This CDR3 has 10 residues. V gave up 3 bases and J gave up 10 bases, with 4 bases separating them.

This clonotype was counted at least ten times. The V and J genes are TRBV12-3 or TRBV12-4 and TRBJ2-2; D is uncertain. With 4 bases removed from V and 12 bases from J, the gap between germline ends came to 9 bases. The CDR3 is 11 residues long. CDR3 bases: TGTGCCAGCAGTTCCCCCTCGCAGCTGTTTTTT. This sequence encodes CASSSPSQLFF.

This clonotype appeared a few times. The chain couples TRBV7-8 to TRBJ2-3; no reliable D call. Trimming stripped 6 bases from V and 2 bases from J, with 21 bases between. This CDR3 comprises 17 residues. Germline assignment: CDR1 SGHVS and CDR2 FQNEAQ. The CDR3 here is CASRVTLDPRDTDTQYF. In nucleotides, the CDR3 is TGTGCCAGCAGAGTTACGCTGGACCCGCGTGACACAGATACGCAGTATTTT.

This clonotype was recorded at least ten times. The chain couples TRBV19 to TRBJ2-7; 14 nucleotides agree with TRBD2. V shed 3 bases and J 4 bases; nucleotides not matched to a gene: 5. The CDR3 loop spans 16 amino acids. CDR1 is LNHDA and CDR2 is SQIVND in the germline V gene (reference sequence). The DNA for the CDR3 is TGTGCCAGTAGTATGGGACTAGCGGGAGCGGTTTACGAGCAGTACTTC. Its protein is CASSMGLAGAVYEQYF.

This chain joins TRBV5-1 and TRBJ2-2; no firm D call. CDR1 is SGHRS, CDR2 YFSETQ, per germline. This CDR3 is built from 15 residues. V shed 4 bases and J shed 1 base, with 11 bases lying between them. In DNA, the CDR3 is TGCGCCAGCAGCCCCGGCCACCAGAACACCGGGGAGCTGTTTTTT. Translating it yields CASSPGHQNTGELFF.

This clonotype was seen ten or more times. The chain has TRBV5-5 and TRBJ1-1; perhaps TRBD1 as D (6 bases). The CDR3 is made up of 15 amino acids. The germline V and J ends were trimmed by 4 bases and 4 bases, with 17 bases remaining between them. From germline, CDR1 is SGHKS and CDR2 YYEKEE (reference sequence). The CDR3 sequence is CASSLRDMGGTEAFF. As DNA, the CDR3 is TGTGCCAGCAGCCTCCGGGACATGGGTGGCACTGAAGCTTTCTTT.

The gene calls are TRBV5-5 and TRBJ2-3; 12 bases line up with TRBD2. V trimming: 2 bases; J trimming: 1 base; junction bases outside the gene matches: 5. This CDR3 is built from 17 residues. CDR1 is SGHKS and CDR2 is YYEKEE in the germline V gene (reference sequence). Written as DNA, the CDR3 is TGTGCCAGCAGCTTCGGACTAGCGGGGCCGGGCACAGATACGCAGTATTTT. This gives the protein CASSFGLAGPGTDTQYF.

This clonotype appeared many times. The V gene is TRBV7-9, the J gene TRBJ2-4, with D unclear. There are 14 residues in the CDR3. Germline V gene lookup returns CDR1 SEHNR and CDR2 FQNEAQ (reference sequence). V gave up 6 bases and J gave up 1 base, with 10 bases separating them. CDR3 loop: CASSPSGAKNIQYF. DNA of the CDR3: TGTGCCAGCAGTCCTAGTGGGGCCAAAAACATTCAGTACTTC.

The V and J genes are TRBV2 and TRBJ1-5; a possible D gene is TRBD1 (6 bases). Germline CDR1 reads SNHLY; CDR2 reads FYNNEI. Trimming cost V 6 bases and J 7 bases, with 16 bases left between them. CDR3 size: 14 residues. Written as DNA, the CDR3 is TGTGCCAGCAGGGAGGCAGGGGCGGTCCAGCCCCAGCATTTT. Protein: CASREAGAVQPQHF.

This clonotype was counted only a few times. The rearrangement links TRBV18 to TRBJ2-2; D is ambiguous. The CDR3 runs 15 residues. The V and J ends lost 4 bases and 1 base respectively, with 10 bases between them. Germline V gene sequence: CDR1 KGHSH, CDR2 LQKENI. CDR3 amino acids: CASSHRTENTGELFF. The CDR3 DNA reads TGTGCCAGCTCACACCGGACGGAGAACACCGGGGAGCTGTTTTTT.